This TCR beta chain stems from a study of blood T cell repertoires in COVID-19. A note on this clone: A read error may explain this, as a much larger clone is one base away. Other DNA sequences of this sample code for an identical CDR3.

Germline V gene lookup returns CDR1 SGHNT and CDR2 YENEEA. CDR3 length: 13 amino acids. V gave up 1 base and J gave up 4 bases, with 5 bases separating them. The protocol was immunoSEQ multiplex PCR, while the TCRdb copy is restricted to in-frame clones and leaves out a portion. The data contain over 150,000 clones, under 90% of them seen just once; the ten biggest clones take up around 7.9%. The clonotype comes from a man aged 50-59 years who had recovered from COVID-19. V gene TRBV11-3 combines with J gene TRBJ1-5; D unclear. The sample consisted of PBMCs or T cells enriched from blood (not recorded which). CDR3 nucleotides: TGTGCCAGCAGCTTAGCCCCGAATCAGCCCCAGCATTTT. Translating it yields CASSLAPNQPQHF.